Reported below is one T cell receptor beta chain. What it binds is not known. The data were obtained in a study of radiotherapy plus CTLA-4 blockade in lung cancer. For the study at large: The study recorded objective responses in 15% to 20% of patients and disease control in approximately 29%. Study conclusions and caveats: Blood TCR clones of tumor origin expanded after radiotherapy plus ipilimumab. Interferon-beta, together with early blood T cell clone dynamics, reportedly best predicted response.

The data were produced by immunoSEQ multiplex PCR, yet TCRdb's version contains in-frame clones alone and is incomplete. In the table there are 20,000 to 30,000 clones, approximately 74% of which are singletons. Patients had chemo-refractory metastatic non-small-cell lung cancer and received focal radiation plus CTLA-4 blockade that used ipilimumab. The CDR3 extends over 14 amino acids. With 0 bases clipped from V and 6 bases from J, the junction kept 2 bases outside the gene matches. The germline gives CDR1 SGHNT, CDR2 YYREEE (reference sequence). V is TRBV5-4 and J is TRBJ2-1; 8 positions match TRBD2. The origin of this receptor is a human donor with non-small cell lung cancer whose response to radiotherapy plus ipilimumab could not be evaluated. The source material was peripheral blood, sampled from a patient treated with radiotherapy plus ipilimumab. CDR3 region: CASSLVAGFNEQFF. Here the CDR3 DNA reads TGTGCCAGCAGCTTGGTAGCGGGATTCAATGAGCAGTTCTTC.